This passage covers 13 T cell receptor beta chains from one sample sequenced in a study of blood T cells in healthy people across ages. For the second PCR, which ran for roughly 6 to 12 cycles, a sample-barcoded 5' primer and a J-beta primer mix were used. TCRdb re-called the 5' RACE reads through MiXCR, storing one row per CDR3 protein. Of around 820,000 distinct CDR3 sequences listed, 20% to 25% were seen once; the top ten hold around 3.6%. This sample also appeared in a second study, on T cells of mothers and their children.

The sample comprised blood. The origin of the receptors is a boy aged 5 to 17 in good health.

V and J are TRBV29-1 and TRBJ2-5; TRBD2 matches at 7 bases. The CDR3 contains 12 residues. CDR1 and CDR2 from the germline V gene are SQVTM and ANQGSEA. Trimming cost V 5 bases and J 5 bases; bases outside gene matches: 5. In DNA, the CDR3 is TGCAGCGTTCCGGTGGGAGGGGAGACCCAGTACTTC. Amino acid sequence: CSVPVGGETQYF.

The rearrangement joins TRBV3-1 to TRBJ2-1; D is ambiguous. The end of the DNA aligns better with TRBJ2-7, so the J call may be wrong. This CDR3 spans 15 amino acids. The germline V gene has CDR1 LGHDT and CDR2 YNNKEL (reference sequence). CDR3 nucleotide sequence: TGTGCCAGCAGCCAAGTAGGGCTTCCCCTGGGCGAGCAGTACTTC. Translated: CASSQVGLPLGEQYF.

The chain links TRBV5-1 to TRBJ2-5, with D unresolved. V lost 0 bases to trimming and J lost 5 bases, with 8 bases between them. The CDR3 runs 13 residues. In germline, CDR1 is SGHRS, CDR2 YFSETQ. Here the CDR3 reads CASSLEVMETQYF. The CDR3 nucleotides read TGCGCCAGCAGCTTGGAAGTGATGGAGACCCAGTACTTC.

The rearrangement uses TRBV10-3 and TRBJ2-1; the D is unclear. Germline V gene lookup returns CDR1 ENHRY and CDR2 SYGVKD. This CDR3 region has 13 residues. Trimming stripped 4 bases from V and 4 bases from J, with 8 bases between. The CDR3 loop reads CAISGPNYNEQFF. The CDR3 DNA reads TGTGCCATCAGTGGCCCGAATTACAATGAGCAGTTCTTC.

The CDR3, as DNA: TGTGCCAGCAGTCTCGGGACAGGGGGCCCTAATTCACCCCTCCACTTT. Protein product: CASSLGTGGPNSPLHF. The chain joins TRBV28 to TRBJ1-6, with 12 nucleotides matching TRBD1. V was clipped by 5 bases and J by 6 bases; unmatched bases: 5. This CDR3 contains 16 residues. From germline, CDR1 is MDHEN and CDR2 SYDVKM.

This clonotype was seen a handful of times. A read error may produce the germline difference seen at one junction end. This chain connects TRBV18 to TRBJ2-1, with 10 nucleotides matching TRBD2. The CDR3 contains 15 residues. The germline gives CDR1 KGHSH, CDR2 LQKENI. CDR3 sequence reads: CASSSGGAAYNERFF. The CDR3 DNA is TGTGCCAGCTCAAGCGGGGGGGCGGCCTACAATGAGCGGTTCTTC. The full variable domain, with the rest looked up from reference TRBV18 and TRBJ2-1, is NAGVMQNPRHLVRRRGQEARLRCSPMKGHSHVYWYRQLPEEGLKFMVYLQKENIIDESGMPKERFSAEFPKEGPSILRIQQVVRGDSAAYFCASSSGGAAYNERFFGPGTRLTVL.

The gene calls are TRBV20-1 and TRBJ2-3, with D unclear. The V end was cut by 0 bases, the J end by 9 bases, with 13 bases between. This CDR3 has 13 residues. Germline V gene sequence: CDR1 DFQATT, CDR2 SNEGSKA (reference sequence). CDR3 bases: TGCAGTGCTAGAGACCCCCAAGGGATAACGCAGTATTTT. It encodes CSARDPQGITQYF.

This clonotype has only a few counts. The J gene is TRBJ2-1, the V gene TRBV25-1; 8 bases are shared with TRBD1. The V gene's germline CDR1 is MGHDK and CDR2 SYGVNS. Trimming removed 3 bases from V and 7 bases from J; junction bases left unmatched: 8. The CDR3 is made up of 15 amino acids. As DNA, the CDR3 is TGTGCCAGCAGTGATACTCAGGGGGCAGGGAATGAGCAGTTCTTC. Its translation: CASSDTQGAGNEQFF.

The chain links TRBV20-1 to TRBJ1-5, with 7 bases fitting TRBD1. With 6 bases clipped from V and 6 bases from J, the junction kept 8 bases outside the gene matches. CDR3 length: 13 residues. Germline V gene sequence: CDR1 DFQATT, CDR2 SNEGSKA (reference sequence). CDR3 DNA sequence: TGCAGTGCCGCCCAGGGGGGTAGTCAGCCCCAGCATTTT. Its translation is CSAAQGGSQPQHF.

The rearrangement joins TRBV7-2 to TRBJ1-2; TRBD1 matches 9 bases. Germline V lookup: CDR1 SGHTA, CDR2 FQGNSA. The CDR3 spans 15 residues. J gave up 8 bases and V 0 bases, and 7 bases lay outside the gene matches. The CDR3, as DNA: TGTGCCAGCAGCTTAGCGGGACAGGGATCGAGGGGCTACACCTTC. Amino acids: CASSLAGQGSRGYTF. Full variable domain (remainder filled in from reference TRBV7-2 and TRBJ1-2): GAGVSQSPSNKVTEKGKDVELRCDPISGHTALYWYRQSLGQGLEFLIYFQGNSAPDKSGLPSDRFSAERTGGSVSTLTIQRTQQEDSAVYLCASSLAGQGSRGYTFGSGTRLTVV.

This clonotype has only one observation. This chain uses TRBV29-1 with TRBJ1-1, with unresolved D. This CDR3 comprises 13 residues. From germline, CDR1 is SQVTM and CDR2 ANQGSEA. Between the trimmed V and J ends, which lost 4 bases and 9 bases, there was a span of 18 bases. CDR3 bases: TGCAGCGTTGGTGAGGGAAGGCTATCTCAAGCTTTCTTT. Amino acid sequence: CSVGEGRLSQAFF.

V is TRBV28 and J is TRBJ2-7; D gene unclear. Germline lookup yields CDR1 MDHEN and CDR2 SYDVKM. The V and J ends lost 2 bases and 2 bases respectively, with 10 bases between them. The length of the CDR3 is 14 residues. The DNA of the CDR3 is TGTGCCAGCAGTTTAGCTAACGGAACCTACGAGCAGTACTTC. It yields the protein CASSLANGTYEQYF.

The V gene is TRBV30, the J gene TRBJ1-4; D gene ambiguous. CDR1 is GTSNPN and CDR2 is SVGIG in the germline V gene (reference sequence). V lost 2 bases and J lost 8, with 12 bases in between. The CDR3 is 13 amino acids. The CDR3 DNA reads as TGTGCCTGGAGTCCATCGGGTATAGAAAAACTGTTTTTT. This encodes CAWSPSGIEKLFF.